This T cell receptor beta chain is drawn from a study of regulatory T cells in long-lasting Graves disease. Study outcomes and limitations: Authors noted too few samples as a limitation.

Time point: newly diagnosed GD, antithyroid drugs for less than 3 months. PBMC-extracted RNA yielded the TCR library. Graves' disease diagnosis used American Thyroid Association guidelines. This clonotype showed up many times. What it binds is not known. Building of the TCR beta libraries involved iRepertoire HTBI primers and Arm-PCR of CDR3 regions. TCRdb called the multiplex PCR reads again in MiXCR, with one record for every CDR3 protein. Of 500,000 or so distinct CDR3 sequences listed, under 20% were seen once; the top ten hold 9% to 15%. The CDR3 has 15 amino acids. CDR1 and CDR2 from the germline V gene are KGHSH and LQKENI. The V gene lost 3 bases and the J gene lost 0 bases, with 10 bases spanning the gap. These data were likewise used in another study, on T cells in Graves' hyperthyroidism and ophthalmopathy. That source adds: The model foresaw ophthalmopathy a median around 6.4 months prior to onset.

The sequence derives from a man between 35 and 55 years old with Graves disease. The chain is built from TRBV18 and TRBJ2-3; D is possibly TRBD1 (6 bases). The sequenced sample was peripheral blood mononuclear cells (PBMCs), obtained at new diagnosis, from a patient treated with antithyroid drugs. CDR3 sequence: CASSPGTLSTDTQYF. In nucleotides, the CDR3 is TGTGCCAGCTCACCTGGGACACTAAGCACAGATACGCAGTATTTT.